Given below is one T cell receptor beta chain in context. Its antigen remains unknown. This entry comes from a study of T cell repertoires in cytomegalovirus infection. About the research overall: Peptides in the study included HLA-C-restricted and HLA-B-restricted CMV epitopes.

One entry per CDR3 protein results from TCRdb running MiXCR on the reads. The sample shows about 830,000 distinct CDR3 sequences, around a third of them seen only once. Germline V gene lookup returns CDR1 SGHVS and CDR2 FNYEAQ. CDR3 length equals 14 residues. V was pared by 4 bases and J by 1 base, with 10 bases between. V is TRBV7-6 and J is TRBJ2-5, with TRBD1 as a possible D gene (5 bases). The sequence came from a human donor in good health (CMV status not recorded). Some clones in this sample may be carry-over from other donors' samples. This material consisted of cultured CD8+ T cells from PBMCs, taken from culture after CMV antigen stimulation. CDR3 sequence: CASSSFQGQETQYF. The CDR3 DNA reads TGTGCCAGCAGCTCCTTTCAGGGCCAAGAGACCCAGTACTTC.